The sequence of this T cell receptor (beta chain) was determined in a study of T cells after yellow fever vaccination. It was through 5'RACE template switching that TCR cDNA was made, with a universal primer site and UMIs added. TCRdb reprocessed the 5' RACE reads via MiXCR and lists one record per CDR3 protein. The data show 150,000 or so distinct CDR3 sequences, approximately 6.7% seen once. Whole-study findings and limits: A faster peak, day 5 versus 15, was reached by the weaker secondary response. A large majority of primary-vaccination clones showed up again after the booster (96% CD4, around 85% CD8). Repertoires sorted by FACS could include abundant clonotypes that are contaminants from the bulk population.

This CDR3 is built from 15 residues. CDR1 LNHDA and CDR2 SQIVND come from the germline V gene (reference sequence). Trimming removed 5 bases from V and 5 bases from J, with 15 bases in between. With respect to this clonotype: Its antigen is undetermined.

This TCR came from a man aged 18 to 30 who received the YFV17D yellow fever vaccine. The starting material was CD4+ T cells sorted from PBMCs, obtained about 5 days after the first yellow fever vaccination. This chain connects TRBV19 to TRBJ2-2; possibly TRBD1 for D (5 bases). CDR3 bases: TGTGCCAGTAGTGTCTTAACAGGACGGACCGGGGAGCTGTTTTTT. Encoded protein: CASSVLTGRTGELFF.